Listed here is a single T cell receptor (beta chain). The assay was immunoSEQ multiplex PCR, and TCRdb's table has in-frame clones only and misses some. The data hold roughly 40,000 clones, with 80% to 90% observed a single time. The source of the sample is a study of blood T cell repertoires in COVID-19. Study context: Sites across the United States, Italy and Spain contributed samples from acute and convalescent COVID-19. T cells, B-cell-depleted T cells, or PBMCs provided the cDNA or gDNA that served as material.

The junction had 8 bases not matched to a gene; V was cut back by 8 bases and J by 4 bases. The CDR3 has 16 amino acids. The germline V gene encodes CDR1 KGHSH and CDR2 LQKENI. This TCR derives from a human donor in a cohort sampled during active COVID-19. The sample consisted of peripheral blood. This chain joins TRBV18 and TRBJ2-2, with 12 bases identical to TRBD1. In DNA, the CDR3 is TGTGCCAGCGCAGCCGGGACAGGGGGCCGCACCGGGGAGCTGTTTTTT. This sequence encodes CASAAGTGGRTGELFF.